The rows below give T cell receptor beta chains drawn from one sample of a study of CD8+ T cells in alopecia areata. Sequencing used immunoSEQ multiplex PCR; TCRdb keeps in-frame clones, though not all of them. The repertoire holds 200,000 or so clones, with under 40% as singletons. The material was CD4+ T cells sorted from blood, obtained at approximately week 31, from a patient treated with tofacitinib. The receptors were gathered from a human donor with alopecia areata. The CDR3 runs from the conserved cysteine through the conserved F or W. The order of the fields is CDR3 length, J gene, clone size, V gene, D gene, CDR3 DNA, CDR3 protein. The D gene is left open where the match is weak. Clone sizes are given selectively: once, few, many, or a class where the clone is expanded.

17,TRBJ2-7,NA,TRBV5-1,TRBD1,TGCGCCAGCAGCTTGGCCGGCGGGACAGGGGGCCTCTACGAGCAGTACTTC,CASSLAGGTGGLYEQYF
12,TRBJ2-3,few,TRBV11-2,NA,TGTGCCAGCAGCTTTTGGACAGATACGCAGTATTTT,CASSFWTDTQYF
14,TRBJ1-5,NA,TRBV2,TRBD1,TGTGCCAGCAGCCGGGGACAGCCCAATCAGCCCCAGCATTTT,CASSRGQPNQPQHF
15,TRBJ1-5,few,TRBV7-8,NA,TGTGCCAGCAGCTTAGGCAGATTCCCCAATCAGCCCCAGCATTTT,CASSLGRFPNQPQHF
15,TRBJ2-3,few,TRBV6-5,NA,TGTGCCAGCAGTTACTCGCAGCGGAGCGCAGATACGCAGTATTTT,CASSYSQRSADTQYF
12,TRBJ2-7,NA,TRBV14,NA,TGTGCCAGCAGCCAAGGGGGCTACGAGCAGTACTTC,CASSQGGYEQYF
12,TRBJ2-1,NA,TRBV30,NA,TGTGCCTGGAGAGGCGGGAACCATGAGCAGTTCTTC,CAWRGGNHEQFF
13,TRBJ1-2,NA,TRBV6-6,TRBD1,TGTGCCAGCAGCAGGACAGGGGCGCTTGGCTACACCTTC,CASSRTGALGYTF
17,TRBJ2-3,few,TRBV11-2,TRBD2,TGTGCCAGCAGCACCCAAGGTGGGGCGGGGGGCACAGATACGCAGTATTTT,CASSTQGGAGGTDTQYF
14,TRBJ2-1,few,TRBV6-5,NA,TGTGCCAGCACCAAGACAGGATCCTACAATGAGCAGTTCTTC,CASTKTGSYNEQFF
15,TRBJ2-4,few,TRBV5-4,TRBD1,TGTGCCAGCAGCTCCCGGGACAGGGGGCGGAACATTCAGTACTTC,CASSSRDRGRNIQYF
13,TRBJ1-1,few,TRBV29-1,NA,TGCAGCGTTGTGGGACACCTGAACACTGAAGCTTTCTTT,CSVVGHLNTEAFF
14,TRBJ1-1,NA,TRBV19,NA,TGTGCCAGTAGTTCGACGGGGCGGAACACTGAAGCTTTCTTT,CASSSTGRNTEAFF
16,TRBJ2-2,NA,TRBV5-1,NA,TGCGCCAGCAGCTTGGTCCCCGTCGGGGACACCGGGGAGCTGTTTTTT,CASSLVPVGDTGELFF
15,TRBJ1-1,NA,TRBV30,NA,TGTGCCTGGAGTGTGGGGGGCTCTGGAAACACTGAAGCTTTCTTT,CAWSVGGSGNTEAFF
14,TRBJ2-1,NA,TRBV30,NA,TGTGCCTGTCCCAGAGGGGTAGTCCACAATGAGCAGTTCTTC,CACPRGVVHNEQFF
10,TRBJ2-5,NA,TRBV29-1,NA,TGCAGCGTTGTGAAGGAGACCCAGTACTTC,CSVVKETQYF
15,TRBJ2-1,few,TRBV10-3,NA,TGTGCCATCACCTCGGACAGCGTCCATGTCAATGAGCAGTTCTTC,CAITSDSVHVNEQFF
13,TRBJ2-7,few,TRBV18,NA,TGTGCCAGCTCCCTCGACAGAGCCTACGAGCAGTACTTC,CASSLDRAYEQYF
20,TRBJ2-1,NA,TRBV27,NA,TGTGCCAGCAGTTTCCCCCCCGAAGGGGGTTTCTTAAGGGGAATGAATGAGCAGTTCTTC,CASSFPPEGGFLRGMNEQFF
13,TRBJ2-7,NA,TRBV7-6,NA,TGTGCCAGCGGGAGTCTTGGCTCCTACGAGCAGTACTTC,CASGSLGSYEQYF
12,TRBJ2-7,NA,TRBV29-1,NA,TGCAGCGTTGAAACGGGGCGCGATGAGCAGTACTTC,CSVETGRDEQYF
16,TRBJ1-1,few,TRBV5-4,TRBD1,TGTGCCAGCAGCCCGGGACAGGGTCGAGGGAACACTGAAGCTTTCTTT,CASSPGQGRGNTEAFF
15,TRBJ1-2,NA,TRBV30,TRBD1,TGTGCCTGGAGTGGCCGGGACAGGGGCTACTATGGCTACACCTTC,CAWSGRDRGYYGYTF
16,TRBJ1-5,once,TRBV15,NA,TGTGCCACCAGCAGAGTCCGTACACATAGCAATCAGCCCCAGCATTTT,CATSRVRTHSNQPQHF
15,TRBJ2-7,few,TRBV18,TRBD2,TGTGCCAGCTCACCTATGAGCGGGGCTGACTACGAGCAGTACTTC,CASSPMSGADYEQYF
13,TRBJ2-7,few,TRBV7-3,NA,TGTGCCAGCAGCTTAACGAGAGCCGCTGAGCAGTACTTC,CASSLTRAAEQYF
14,TRBJ1-1,NA,TRBV2,NA,TGTGCCAGTCAGGCCTATGACGTTCCCGGTGGAGCTTTCTTT,CASQAYDVPGGAFF
18,TRBJ2-3,NA,TRBV29-1,TRBD1,TGCAGCGCCAGAAGGACAGGGATCACTTCCCCCACCACAGATACGCAGTATTTT,CSARRTGITSPTTDTQYF
11,TRBJ1-1,NA,TRBV29-1,NA,TGCAGCGTTCAGCTGTTAACTGAAGCTTTCTTT,CSVQLLTEAFF
15,TRBJ2-3,NA,TRBV7-8,NA,TGTGCCAGCAGCTTAGAGAGGCGGTCCACAGATACGCAGTATTTT,CASSLERRSTDTQYF
13,TRBJ1-5,NA,TRBV11-1,TRBD1,TGTGCCAGCAGCGCCAGCCGACAGGGTCCCCAGCATTTT,CASSASRQGPQHF
15,TRBJ2-7,few,TRBV4-2,TRBD2,TGTGCCAGCTCCCCGAGCGGGAGCGCCTCCTACGAGCAGTACTTC,CASSPSGSASYEQYF
14,TRBJ2-3,NA,TRBV30,TRBD2,TGTGCCTGGAGAACTAGCGGGAGCTCCAGCACGCAGTATTTT,CAWRTSGSSSTQYF
15,TRBJ2-3,NA,TRBV2,NA,TGTGCCAGCAGTGAGGAAGGGGGGGCCGCGAATACGCAGTATTTT,CASSEEGGAANTQYF
16,TRBJ1-2,NA,TRBV11-2,NA,TGTGCCAGCAGCTTAAGACCGAGTCACGCTAACTATGGCTACACCTTC,CASSLRPSHANYGYTF
13,TRBJ2-4,NA,TRBV19,NA,TGTGCCAGTAGAGCCGGCCCCGGGGACATTCAGTACTTC,CASRAGPGDIQYF
16,TRBJ2-5,few,TRBV5-1,TRBD1,TGCGCCAGCAGCTCTTTACCGGGACAGGGTCAAGAGACCCAGTACTTC,CASSSLPGQGQETQYF
15,TRBJ2-5,few,TRBV6-6,TRBD2,TGTGCCAGCAGTTTAGCGGGAGGGTACATGGAGACCCAGTACTTC,CASSLAGGYMETQYF
13,TRBJ1-5,few,TRBV30,NA,TGTGCCTGGAGTTCTCAGGGGAATCAGCCCCAGCATTTT,CAWSSQGNQPQHF
13,TRBJ1-2,NA,TRBV5-1,NA,TGCGCCAGCAGCTTGGGACAGGAGAAGGGCTACACCTTC,CASSLGQEKGYTF
13,TRBJ1-2,NA,TRBV6-5,TRBD1,TGTGCCAGCAGTTCAGACAGGGTGGGAGGCTACACCTTC,CASSSDRVGGYTF
18,TRBJ2-1,NA,TRBV11-2,NA,TGTGCCAGCAGCTTAAGGGTTGCGAGCGGGTACTCCTACAATGAGCAGTTCTTC,CASSLRVASGYSYNEQFF
14,TRBJ2-1,once,TRBV9,NA,TGTGCCAGCAGCGCTCCCAGCTCCTACAATGAGCAGTTCTTC,CASSAPSSYNEQFF
12,TRBJ1-2,NA,TRBV25-1,NA,TGTGCCAGCAGTGAATTGGGGTATGGCTACACCTTC,CASSELGYGYTF
16,TRBJ1-5,NA,TRBV27,NA,TGTGCCAGCAGTTTATCTACGGTTTCCGGCAATCAGCCCCAGCATTTT,CASSLSTVSGNQPQHF
14,TRBJ2-4,NA,TRBV27,NA,TGTGCCAGCAGCCCGAATAATGCCAAAAACATTCAGTACTTC,CASSPNNAKNIQYF
16,TRBJ1-3,NA,TRBV18,TRBD1,TGTGCCAGCGTCCCCCGACAGGGGACCTCTGGAAACACCATATATTTT,CASVPRQGTSGNTIYF
10,TRBJ2-5,NA,TRBV2,NA,TGTGCCAGCAGTGACGAGACCCAGTACTTC,CASSDETQYF
17,TRBJ2-1,NA,TRBV7-2,NA,TGTGCCAGCAGAGAACTAAAACAGCGGTTCTCCTACAATGAGCAGTTCTTC,CASRELKQRFSYNEQFF
16,TRBJ2-7,NA,TRBV7-9,TRBD2,TGTGCCAGCAGCTCCCTTACCGGGGGGAGGATTTACGAGCAGTACTTC,CASSSLTGGRIYEQYF
14,TRBJ1-1,few,TRBV4-1,NA,TGCGCCAGCAGCCTTCTGGGGGCCGGTGTTGAAGCTTTCTTT,CASSLLGAGVEAFF